What follows describes a single TCR beta chain. The antigen is undetermined. Quantitative 5'-RACE with molecular barcodes was used to make the TCR beta libraries. TCRdb re-derived calls from the 5' RACE reads in MiXCR, one entry per CDR3 protein. The sample contains 250,000 to 350,000 distinct CDR3 sequences, over 15% of which appear only once. The sample belongs to a study of CD8 T cells in ankylosing spondylitis. Findings and limits, study-wide: Some motif variants were previously reported in reactive arthritis synovial fluid and blood.

Trimming cost V 0 bases and J 3 bases; bases outside gene matches: 5. Germline V lookup: CDR1 GTSNPN, CDR2 SVGIG (reference sequence). The CDR3 runs to 15 residues. The chain is built from TRBV30 and TRBJ2-5, with 9 nucleotides matching TRBD2. The sequence was obtained from a male donor with ankylosing spondylitis or in good health (not recorded which). Sequencing used blood, either unsorted or a sorted T cell fraction (not recorded which). The CDR3 sequence: CAWSVPSGAKETQYF. The CDR3 region has the DNA TGTGCCTGGAGTGTGCCTAGCGGGGCTAAAGAGACCCAGTACTTC.